This T cell receptor beta chain was sequenced in a study of chemoradiotherapy in HPV16-positive cancers. This CDR3 comprises 14 residues. CDR1 and CDR2 from the germline V gene are KGHSH and LQKENI. V dropped 4 bases and J dropped 3 bases, with 12 bases sitting between them. This clone occurred a few times. Clones were read by immunoSEQ multiplex PCR, and TCRdb kept only the in-frame ones, dropping some. In the table there are 30,000 to 40,000 clones, around 80% of which are singletons. V is TRBV18 and J is TRBJ1-1; the D gene is possibly TRBD1 (5 bases). Material: blood, obtained from a patient who underwent chemoradiotherapy. The TCR originated in a human donor with HPV-associated anogenital cancer. CDR3 bases: TGTGCCAGCTCACTAAAGGGAGGGGACACTGAAGCTTTCTTT. It specifies CASSLKGGDTEAFF.